What follows are 10 T cell receptor beta chains derived from one specimen sequenced in a study of T cell repertoires in cytomegalovirus infection. TCRdb ran MiXCR on the reads and lists one entry per CDR3 protein. Found here are roughly 310,000 distinct CDR3 sequences, under 20% of them singletons; the top ten hold 12%. The sample consisted of PBMCs. The receptors here all came from a human donor in good health (CMV status not recorded). Some clones in this sample may be carry-over from other donors' samples.

In its sample, this clonotype was seen many times. The chain uses TRBV2 and TRBJ2-7; tentative D call: TRBD1 (6 bases). Germline CDR1 and CDR2: SNHLY and FYNNEI. The CDR3 is made up of 18 amino acids. Trimming shortened V by 2 bases and J by 5 bases, and 25 bases separated the two germline ends. This chain's CDR3 is CASSESAWGLATSHEQYF. Here the CDR3 DNA reads TGTGCCAGCAGTGAATCCGCGTGGGGGCTAGCAACATCCCACGAGCAGTACTTC.

The rearrangement links TRBV25-1 to TRBJ2-1, with 9 bases matching TRBD2. The ends lost 0 bases at V and 5 bases at J; junction bases unmatched: 5. The CDR3 runs 16 residues. Germline V gives CDR1 MGHDK, CDR2 SYGVNS. CDR3 bases: TGTGCCAGCAGTGAATATCCTCCTAGCGGGGACAATGAGCAGTTCTTC. This translates into CASSEYPPSGDNEQFF.

This clonotype was detected only a few times. The J gene is TRBJ1-4, the V gene TRBV28; D is unclear. The CDR3 contains 13 residues. V lost 2 bases to trimming and J lost 5 bases, with 6 bases between them. The germline V gene encodes CDR1 MDHEN and CDR2 SYDVKM. In nucleotides, the CDR3 is TGTGCCAGCAGTTTAGCGCAGAATGAAAAACTGTTTTTT. Protein: CASSLAQNEKLFF.

V and J are TRBV2 and TRBJ2-1, with a possible D match to TRBD2 (6 bases). The CDR3 loop spans 14 amino acids. V was cut by 9 bases and J by 2 bases, with 14 bases left in between. Germline CDR1 reads SNHLY; CDR2 reads FYNNEI. This CDR3 is CASETRFPYNEQFF. In nucleotides, the CDR3 is TGTGCCAGTGAGACTAGATTTCCCTACAATGAGCAGTTCTTC. The entire variable domain, with the rest obtained from reference TRBV2 and TRBJ2-1, is as follows: EPEVTQTPSHQVTQMGQEVILRCVPISNHLYFYWYRQILGQKVEFLVSFYNNEISEKSEIFDDQFSVERPDGSNFTLKIRSTKLEDSAMYFCASETRFPYNEQFFGPGTRLTVL.

The V and J genes are TRBV7-9 and TRBJ2-1; D possibly corresponds to TRBD2 (6 bases). Trimming removed 1 base at V and 4 bases at J, with 17 bases between. Germline CDR1 SEHNR, CDR2 FQNEAQ (reference sequence). This CDR3 has 17 amino acids. The CDR3 region has the DNA TGTGCCAGCAGCTTAGGGGGGGTTTGGCAGATATACAATGAGCAGTTCTTC. It specifies CASSLGGVWQIYNEQFF.

This clonotype was observed many times. The chain uses TRBV7-8 and TRBJ2-2; TRBD1 aligns across 8 bases. CDR1 is SGHVS and CDR2 is FQNEAQ in the germline V gene. CDR3 length: 17 residues. V dropped 5 bases and J dropped 5; count of bases not matched to a gene: 13. CDR3 region: CASSPYLGQGKTGELFF. In DNA form, the CDR3 reads TGTGCCAGCAGCCCGTACCTAGGACAGGGAAAGACCGGGGAGCTGTTTTTT.

This clonotype was seen more than once but under ten times. The V gene is TRBV6-1, the J gene TRBJ2-7, with 7 nucleotides matching TRBD2. The germline V gene encodes CDR1 MNHNS and CDR2 SASEGT. The length of the CDR3 is 14 residues. Unmatched junction bases numbered 10, after V lost 6 bases and J lost 5 bases. The CDR3 DNA reads TGTGCCAGCAGGGTGGGACTAAGGTCAGACGAGCAGTACTTC. Translation gives CASRVGLRSDEQYF.

This clonotype was seen a few times. The chain has TRBV5-1 and TRBJ2-1; 8 nucleotides align to TRBD2. J lost 0 bases, V lost 4 bases, and 6 bases had no gene match. The CDR3 contains 16 residues. Germline V gene lookup returns CDR1 SGHRS and CDR2 YFSETQ. The CDR3 is CASSPIAGISYNEQFF. CDR3 DNA: TGCGCCAGCAGCCCTATAGCGGGGATCTCCTACAATGAGCAGTTCTTC. The complete variable domain, with remaining parts taken from reference TRBV5-1 and TRBJ2-1, reads KAGVTQTPRYLIKTRGQQVTLSCSPISGHRSVSWYQQTPGQGLQFLFEYFSETQRNKGNFPGRFSGRQFSNSRSEMNVSTLELGDSALYLCASSPIAGISYNEQFFGPGTRLTVL.

The J gene is TRBJ2-3, the V gene TRBV6-2 or TRBV6-3; D is possibly TRBD2 (6 bases). CDR1 MNHEY and CDR2 SVGEGT come from the germline V gene. The V and J ends lost 3 bases and 2 bases respectively, with 9 bases between them. The CDR3 spans 14 residues. CDR3 sequence (DNA): TGTGCCAGCAGTTATGGAGGGTACACAGATACGCAGTATTTT. It codes for CASSYGGYTDTQYF.

This clonotype has more than one count but fewer than ten. The V and J genes are TRBV10-3 and TRBJ2-5, with D maybe TRBD1 (5 bases). This CDR3 spans 15 amino acids. Germline V CDR1 and CDR2: ENHRY, SYGVKD. V was clipped by 4 bases and J by 2 bases, with 14 bases between them. The CDR3 protein is CAISGQGVSQETQYF. The CDR3, as DNA: TGTGCCATCAGTGGTCAGGGTGTAAGTCAAGAGACCCAGTACTTC.